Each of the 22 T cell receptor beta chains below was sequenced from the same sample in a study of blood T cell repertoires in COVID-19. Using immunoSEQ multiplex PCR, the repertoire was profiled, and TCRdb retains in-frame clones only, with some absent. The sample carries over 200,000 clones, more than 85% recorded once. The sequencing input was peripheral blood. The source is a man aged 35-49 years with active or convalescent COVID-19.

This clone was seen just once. The chain's CDR3 is CASSLEGAYGYTF. As DNA, the CDR3 is TGTGCCAGCAGCTTAGAAGGGGCCTATGGCTACACCTTC. The chain links TRBV7-9 to TRBJ1-2; D is perhaps TRBD1 (5 bases). The CDR3 is 13 amino acids. Germline values: CDR1 SEHNR, CDR2 FQNEAQ (reference sequence). Trimming pared 1 base from V and 4 bases from J, leaving 7 bases between.

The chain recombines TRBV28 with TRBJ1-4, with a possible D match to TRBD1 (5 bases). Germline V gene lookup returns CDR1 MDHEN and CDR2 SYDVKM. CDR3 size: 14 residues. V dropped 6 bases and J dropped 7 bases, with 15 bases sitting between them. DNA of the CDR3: TGTGCCAGCAGCCGCACCAGGGCAAGTGAAAAACTGTTTTTT. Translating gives CASSRTRASEKLFF.

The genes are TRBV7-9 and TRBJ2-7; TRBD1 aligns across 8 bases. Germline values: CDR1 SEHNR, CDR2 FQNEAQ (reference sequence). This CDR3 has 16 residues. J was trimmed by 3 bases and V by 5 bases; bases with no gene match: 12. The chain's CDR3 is CASSPPGGDRSYEQYF. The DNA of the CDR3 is TGTGCCAGCAGCCCACCCGGTGGGGACAGGAGCTACGAGCAGTACTTC.

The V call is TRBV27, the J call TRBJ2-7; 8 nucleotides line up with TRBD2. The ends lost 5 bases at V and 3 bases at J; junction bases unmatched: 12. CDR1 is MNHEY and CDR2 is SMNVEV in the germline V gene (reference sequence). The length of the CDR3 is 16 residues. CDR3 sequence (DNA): TGTGCCAGCAGTCCGTTAGCGGGACGGCTCAACTACGAGCAGTACTTC. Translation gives CASSPLAGRLNYEQYF.

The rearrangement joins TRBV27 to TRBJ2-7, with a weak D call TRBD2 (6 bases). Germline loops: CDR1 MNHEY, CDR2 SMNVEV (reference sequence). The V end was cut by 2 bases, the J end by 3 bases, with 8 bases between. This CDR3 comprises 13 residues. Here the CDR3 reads CASSLRGGYEQYF. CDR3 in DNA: TGTGCCAGCAGTTTACGGGGAGGCTACGAGCAGTACTTC.

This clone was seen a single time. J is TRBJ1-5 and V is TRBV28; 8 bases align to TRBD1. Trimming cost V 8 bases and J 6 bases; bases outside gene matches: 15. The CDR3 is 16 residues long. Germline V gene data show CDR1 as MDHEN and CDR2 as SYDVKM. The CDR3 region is CASSKLGRGHVQPQHF. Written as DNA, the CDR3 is TGTGCCAGCTCTAAATTGGGCAGGGGGCATGTTCAGCCCCAGCATTTT.

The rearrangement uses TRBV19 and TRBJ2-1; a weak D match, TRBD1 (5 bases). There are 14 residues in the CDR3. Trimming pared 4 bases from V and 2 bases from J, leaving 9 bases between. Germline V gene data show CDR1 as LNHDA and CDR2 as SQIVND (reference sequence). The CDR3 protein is CASSTGWAYNEQFF. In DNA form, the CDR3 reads TGTGCCAGTAGTACAGGGTGGGCCTACAATGAGCAGTTCTTC.

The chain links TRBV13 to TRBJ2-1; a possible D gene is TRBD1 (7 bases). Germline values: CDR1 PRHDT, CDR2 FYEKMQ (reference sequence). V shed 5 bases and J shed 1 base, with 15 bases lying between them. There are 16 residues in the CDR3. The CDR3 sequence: CASSHSQGGSYNEQFF. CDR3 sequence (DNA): TGTGCCAGCAGCCATTCTCAGGGGGGATCCTACAATGAGCAGTTCTTC.

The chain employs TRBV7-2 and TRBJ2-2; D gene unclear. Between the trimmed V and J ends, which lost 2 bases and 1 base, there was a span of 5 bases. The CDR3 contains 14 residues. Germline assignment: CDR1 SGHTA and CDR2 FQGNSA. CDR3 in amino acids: CASSLLRNTGELFF. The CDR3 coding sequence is TGTGCCAGCAGCTTACTCCGGAACACCGGGGAGCTGTTTTTT.

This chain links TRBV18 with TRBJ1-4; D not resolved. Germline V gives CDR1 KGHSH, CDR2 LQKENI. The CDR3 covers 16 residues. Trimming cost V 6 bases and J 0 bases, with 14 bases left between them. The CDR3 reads CASSHNSYATNEKLFF. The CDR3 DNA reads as TGTGCCAGCTCCCATAACAGTTATGCAACTAATGAAAAACTGTTTTTT.

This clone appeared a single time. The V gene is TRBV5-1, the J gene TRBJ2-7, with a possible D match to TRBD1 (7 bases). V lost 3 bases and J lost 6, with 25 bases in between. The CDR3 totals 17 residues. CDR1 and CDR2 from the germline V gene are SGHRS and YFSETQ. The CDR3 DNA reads TGCGCCAGCAGCTACACCCTGACAGGGACTTCCTCTACCGAGCAGTACTTC. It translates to CASSYTLTGTSSTEQYF.

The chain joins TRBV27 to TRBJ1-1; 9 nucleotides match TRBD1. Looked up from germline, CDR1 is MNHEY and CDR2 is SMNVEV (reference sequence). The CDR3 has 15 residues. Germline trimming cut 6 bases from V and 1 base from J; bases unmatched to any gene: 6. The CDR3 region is CASSNPGQGNTEAFF. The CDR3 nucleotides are TGTGCCAGCAGCAATCCGGGACAGGGGAACACTGAAGCTTTCTTT.

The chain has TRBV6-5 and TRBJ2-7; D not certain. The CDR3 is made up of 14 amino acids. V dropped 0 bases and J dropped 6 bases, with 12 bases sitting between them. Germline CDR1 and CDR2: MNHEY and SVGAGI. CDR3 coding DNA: TGTGCCAGCAGTTACTCTATTCCGGTCGGCGAGCAGTACTTC. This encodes CASSYSIPVGEQYF.

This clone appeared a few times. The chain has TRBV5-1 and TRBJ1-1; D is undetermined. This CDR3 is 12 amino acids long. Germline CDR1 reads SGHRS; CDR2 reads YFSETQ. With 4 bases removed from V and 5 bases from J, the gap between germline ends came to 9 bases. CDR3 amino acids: CASSNGQTEAFF. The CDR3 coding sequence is TGCGCCAGCAGCAATGGGCAGACTGAAGCTTTCTTT.

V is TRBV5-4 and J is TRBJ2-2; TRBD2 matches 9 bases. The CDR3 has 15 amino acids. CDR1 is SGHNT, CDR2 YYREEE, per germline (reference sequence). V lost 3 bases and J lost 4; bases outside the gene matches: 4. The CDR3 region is CASSSAGGTTGELFF. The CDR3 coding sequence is TGTGCCAGCAGCTCAGCGGGAGGAACCACCGGGGAGCTGTTTTTT.

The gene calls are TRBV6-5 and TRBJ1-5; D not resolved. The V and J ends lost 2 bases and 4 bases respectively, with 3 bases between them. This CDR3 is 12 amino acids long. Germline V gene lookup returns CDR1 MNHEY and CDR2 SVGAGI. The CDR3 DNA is TGTGCCAGCAGTTACATAAATCAGCCCCAGCATTTT. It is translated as CASSYINQPQHF.

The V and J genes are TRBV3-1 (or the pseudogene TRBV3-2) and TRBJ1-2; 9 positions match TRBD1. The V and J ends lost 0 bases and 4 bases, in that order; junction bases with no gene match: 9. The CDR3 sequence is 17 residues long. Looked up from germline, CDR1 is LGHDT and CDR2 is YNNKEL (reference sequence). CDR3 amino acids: CASSQEIFVTGGYGYTF. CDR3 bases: TGTGCCAGCAGCCAAGAAATATTCGTGACAGGGGGCTATGGCTACACCTTC.

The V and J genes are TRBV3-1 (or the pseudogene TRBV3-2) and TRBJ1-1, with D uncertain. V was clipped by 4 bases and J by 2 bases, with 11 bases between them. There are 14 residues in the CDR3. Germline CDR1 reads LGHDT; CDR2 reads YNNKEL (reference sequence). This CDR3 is CASSLAGINTEAFF. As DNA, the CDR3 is TGTGCCAGCAGCCTCGCCGGGATAAACACTGAAGCTTTCTTT.

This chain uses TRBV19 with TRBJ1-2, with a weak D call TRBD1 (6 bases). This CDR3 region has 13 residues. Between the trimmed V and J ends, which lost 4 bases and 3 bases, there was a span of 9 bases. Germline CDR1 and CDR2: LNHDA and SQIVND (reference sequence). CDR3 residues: CASSTQGHYGYTF. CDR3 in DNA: TGTGCCAGTAGTACACAGGGTCACTATGGCTACACCTTC.

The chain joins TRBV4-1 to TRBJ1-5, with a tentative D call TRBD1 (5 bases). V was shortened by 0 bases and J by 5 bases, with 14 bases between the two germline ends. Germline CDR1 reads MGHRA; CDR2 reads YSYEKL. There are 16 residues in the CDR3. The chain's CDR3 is CASSQEGEGPYQPQHF. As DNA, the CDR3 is TGCGCCAGCAGCCAAGAAGGGGAGGGCCCTTATCAGCCCCAGCATTTT.

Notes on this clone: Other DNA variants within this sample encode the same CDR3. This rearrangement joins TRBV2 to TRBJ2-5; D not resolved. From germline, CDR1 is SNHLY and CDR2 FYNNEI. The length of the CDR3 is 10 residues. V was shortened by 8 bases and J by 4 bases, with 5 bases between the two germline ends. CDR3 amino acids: CASSRETQYF. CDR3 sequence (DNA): TGTGCCAGCTCGAGAGAGACCCAGTACTTC.

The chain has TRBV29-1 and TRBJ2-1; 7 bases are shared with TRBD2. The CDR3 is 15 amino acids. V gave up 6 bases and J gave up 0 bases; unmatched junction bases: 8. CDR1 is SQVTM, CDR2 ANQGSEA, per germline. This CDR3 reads CSVAGETSSYNEQFF. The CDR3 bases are TGCAGCGTCGCGGGGGAGACGAGCTCCTACAATGAGCAGTTCTTC.